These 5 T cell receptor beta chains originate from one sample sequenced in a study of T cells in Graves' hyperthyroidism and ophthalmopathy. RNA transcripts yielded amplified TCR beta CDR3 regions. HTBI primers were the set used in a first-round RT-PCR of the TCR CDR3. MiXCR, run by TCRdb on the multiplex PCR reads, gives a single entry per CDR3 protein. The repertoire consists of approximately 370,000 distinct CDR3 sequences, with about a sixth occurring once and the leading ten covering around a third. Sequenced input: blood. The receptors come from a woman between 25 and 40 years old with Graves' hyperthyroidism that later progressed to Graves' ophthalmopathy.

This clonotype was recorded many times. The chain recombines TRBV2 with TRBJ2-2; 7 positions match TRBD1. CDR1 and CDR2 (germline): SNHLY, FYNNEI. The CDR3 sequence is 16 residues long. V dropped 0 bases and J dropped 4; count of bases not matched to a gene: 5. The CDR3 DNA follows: TGTGCCAGCAGTGAAGCGGGTACAGGGGCCACCGGGGAGCTGTTTTTT. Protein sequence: CASSEAGTGATGELFF. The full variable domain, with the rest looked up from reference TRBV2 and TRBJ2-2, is EPEVTQTPSHQVTQMGQEVILRCVPISNHLYFYWYRQILGQKVEFLVSFYNNEISEKSEIFDDQFSVERPDGSNFTLKIRSTKLEDSAMYFCASSEAGTGATGELFFGEGSRLTVL.

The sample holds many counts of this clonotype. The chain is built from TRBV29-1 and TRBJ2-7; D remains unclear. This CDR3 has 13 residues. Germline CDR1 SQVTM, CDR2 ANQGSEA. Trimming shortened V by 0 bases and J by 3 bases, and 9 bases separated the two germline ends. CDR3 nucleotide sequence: TGCAGCGTTGAAGATCGAAGGGACTACGAGCAGTACTTC. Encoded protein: CSVEDRRDYEQYF.

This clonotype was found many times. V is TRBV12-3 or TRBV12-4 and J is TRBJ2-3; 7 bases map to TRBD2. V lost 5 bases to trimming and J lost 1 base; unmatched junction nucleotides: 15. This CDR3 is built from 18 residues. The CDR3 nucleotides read TGTGCCAGCAGTCCGACCCGTTGGGGGGGTTACGGCACAGATACGCAGTATTTT. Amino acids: CASSPTRWGGYGTDTQYF.

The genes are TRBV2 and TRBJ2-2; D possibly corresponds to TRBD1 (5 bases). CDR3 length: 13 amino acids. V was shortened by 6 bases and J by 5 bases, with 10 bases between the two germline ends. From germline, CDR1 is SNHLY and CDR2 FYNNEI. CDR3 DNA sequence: TGTGCCAGCAGAGGAACAGGTACCGGGGAGCTGTTTTTT. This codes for CASRGTGTGELFF.

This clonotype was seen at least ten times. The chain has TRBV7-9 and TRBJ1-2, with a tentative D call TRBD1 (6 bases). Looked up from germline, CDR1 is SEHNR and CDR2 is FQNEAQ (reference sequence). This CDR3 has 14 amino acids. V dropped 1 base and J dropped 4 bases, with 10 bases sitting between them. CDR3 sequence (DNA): TGTGCCAGCAGCTTAGGGGGACATCCCTATGGCTACACCTTC. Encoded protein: CASSLGGHPYGYTF.